These 26 T cell receptor beta chains were sequenced from one sample in a study of Graves' ophthalmopathy and Graves' hyperthyroidism. Amplification of the TCR beta CDR3 regions used RNA transcripts (as template). Scientists carried out first-round RT-PCR using HTBI primers and then a second-round multiplex PCR. Each CDR3 protein is one row after TCRdb ran MiXCR on the multiplex PCR reads. The sample records around 600,000 distinct CDR3 sequences, under 50% being singletons. Material: peripheral blood. The receptors stem from an adult man with Graves' ophthalmopathy.

This clonotype occurred a few times. The chain uses TRBV30 and TRBJ1-1, with unresolved D. Germline CDR1 reads GTSNPN; CDR2 reads SVGIG (reference sequence). V was shortened by 4 bases and J by 1 base, with 10 bases between the two germline ends. This CDR3 contains 13 residues. This CDR3 is CAWTSGRNTEAFF. The DNA for the CDR3 is TGTGCCTGGACCTCCGGGCGGAACACTGAAGCTTTCTTT.

V usage is TRBV7-3 and J usage is TRBJ1-1; no clear D gene. V lost 1 base and J lost 4, with 7 bases in between. The CDR3 extends over 13 amino acids. From germline, CDR1 is SGHTA and CDR2 FQGTGA. Here the CDR3 reads CASSLNRLTEAFF. CDR3 bases: TGTGCCAGCAGCTTAAACCGGCTCACTGAAGCTTTCTTT.

This clonotype was seen only a few times. The V and J genes are TRBV7-9 and TRBJ1-1, with D tentatively TRBD1 (5 bases). The length of the CDR3 is 14 residues. Germline loops: CDR1 SEHNR, CDR2 FQNEAQ (reference sequence). Trimming removed 6 bases from V and 7 bases from J, with 18 bases in between. The CDR3 coding sequence is TGTGCCAGCAGTCGGGGGGGGGGAGAGGATGAAGCTTTCTTT. As protein: CASSRGGGEDEAFF.

The sample holds many counts of this clonotype. In DNA form, the CDR3 reads TGTGCCAGCAGCAAATTCCGGGACGCCCCTGGCTACACCTTC. Translating gives CASSKFRDAPGYTF. The chain links TRBV7-8 to TRBJ1-2; the D gene is possibly TRBD1 (5 bases). The germline gives CDR1 SGHVS, CDR2 FQNEAQ. This CDR3 has 14 residues. Trimming took off 5 bases at V and 7 bases at J, with 17 bases between the two ends. Full variable domain (rest looked up from reference TRBV7-8 and TRBJ1-2): GAGVSQSPRYKVAKRGQDVALRCDPISGHVSLFWYQQALGQGPEFLTYFQNEAQLDKSGLPSDRFFAERPEGSVSTLKIQRTQQEDSAVYLCASSKFRDAPGYTFGSGTRLTVV.

This clonotype showed up just once. The junction departs from the called germline gene at one end, perhaps through a read error. The V and J genes are TRBV5-6 and TRBJ2-7; 9 bases line up with TRBD1. This CDR3 is built from 16 residues. Germline loops: CDR1 SGHDT, CDR2 YYEEEE. CDR3 sequence (DNA): TGTACCAGCAGCCCATGGGGACAGGGAAGCTCCTACGAGCAGTACTTC. As protein: CTSSPWGQGSSYEQYF.

The rearrangement links TRBV15 to TRBJ1-2, with 9 bases aligning to TRBD1. After removal of 6 bases from V and 3 bases from J, the junction contained 5 bases not matched to a gene. The germline V gene has CDR1 LNHNV and CDR2 YYDKDF (reference sequence). The CDR3 is 14 amino acids. CDR3 amino acids: CATSFRDRDYGYTF. CDR3 bases: TGTGCCACCAGTTTCAGGGACAGGGACTATGGCTACACCTTC.

This clonotype was detected only a few times. The chain links TRBV20-1 to TRBJ2-2, with D unclear. The V and J ends lost 4 bases and 4 bases respectively, with 13 bases between them. The CDR3 covers 14 residues. Germline V lookup: CDR1 DFQATT, CDR2 SNEGSKA (reference sequence). In DNA, the CDR3 is TGCAGTGCTATTGGTTCTATATTCACCGGGGAGCTGTTTTTT. This codes for CSAIGSIFTGELFF.

This clonotype was detected many times. This chain joins TRBV7-9 and TRBJ2-5; TRBD1 matches 9 bases. V shed 5 bases, J shed 4 bases, and the junction held 5 bases outside the gene matches. From germline, CDR1 is SEHNR and CDR2 FQNEAQ (reference sequence). The CDR3 is made up of 14 amino acids. The CDR3 DNA is TGTGCCAGCAGCGCCGGACAGGGGATAGAGACCCAGTACTTC. Amino acid sequence: CASSAGQGIETQYF.

The V and J genes are TRBV5-1 and TRBJ1-1; a weak D match, TRBD1 (6 bases). Germline loops: CDR1 SGHRS, CDR2 YFSETQ. CDR3 size: 16 residues. The ends were cut back, 0 bases at V and 1 base at J, with 13 bases in the middle. In nucleotides, the CDR3 is TGCGCCAGCAGCTTGGTCCCAAGACAGGCGAACACTGAAGCTTTCTTT. This sequence encodes CASSLVPRQANTEAFF.

This clonotype was seen repeatedly, ten times or more. The chain is built from TRBV5-1 and TRBJ2-6; TRBD1 matches 7 bases. Germline CDR1 SGHRS, CDR2 YFSETQ. V shed 4 bases, J shed 0 bases, and the junction held 13 bases outside the gene matches. The CDR3 loop spans 19 amino acids. The CDR3 nucleotides are TGCGCCAGCAGCCCTGAAGGGACAGAAGGATTCTCTGGGGCCAACGTCCTGACTTTC. This translates into CASSPEGTEGFSGANVLTF.

The chain uses TRBV6-5 and TRBJ1-2, with TRBD1 matching 7 bases. With 0 bases clipped from V and 8 bases from J, the junction kept 9 bases outside the gene matches. The CDR3 has 15 amino acids. CDR1 MNHEY and CDR2 SVGAGI come from the germline V gene. The CDR3 here is CASSYSNYRGRGYTF. As DNA, the CDR3 is TGTGCCAGCAGTTACTCGAATTACAGGGGAAGGGGCTACACCTTC.

A word on this clonotype: This likely comes from a read error, as the CDR3 has no conserved phenylalanine or tryptophan at its end. The chain couples TRBV29-1 to TRBJ1-1; D is unclear. This CDR3 is 10 amino acids long. The V and J ends lost 4 bases and 9 bases respectively, with 9 bases between them. Germline V CDR1 and CDR2: SQVTM, ANQGSEA. The CDR3 nucleotides read TGCAGCGTTGTTTTAGGACAAGCTTTCCTT. As protein: CSVVLGQAFL.

The chain has TRBV16 and TRBJ1-6; D ambiguous. V dropped 2 bases and J dropped 13 bases, with 18 bases sitting between them. The CDR3 totals 15 residues. Germline values: CDR1 KGHSY, CDR2 FQNENV. CDR3 in amino acids: CASSQDTSSNQPLHF. The CDR3 nucleotides are TGTGCCAGCAGCCAAGATACCAGCAGCAATCAGCCCCTCCACTTT.

This clonotype was recorded many times. The chain carries TRBV12-3 or TRBV12-4 and TRBJ2-7; D remains unclear. V lost 5 bases, J lost 0 bases, and 8 bases lay in between. CDR3 length: 13 amino acids. CDR3 amino acids: CASSTEHSYEQYF. The CDR3 nucleotides read TGTGCCAGCAGTACCGAACACTCCTACGAGCAGTACTTC.

This clonotype appeared many times. V is TRBV25-1 and J is TRBJ2-7, with TRBD1 identical over 10 bases. The CDR3 runs 15 residues. Germline loops: CDR1 MGHDK, CDR2 SYGVNS. Trimming cost V 4 bases and J 4 bases; bases outside gene matches: 7. The CDR3 DNA follows: TGTGCCAGCAGTGGGGCCGGGACAGGGGTTTACGAGCAGTACTTC. Translated: CASSGAGTGVYEQYF.

The J gene is TRBJ2-5, the V gene TRBV10-3; 8 bases fit TRBD1. This CDR3 has 14 amino acids. The germline V gene encodes CDR1 ENHRY and CDR2 SYGVKD. With V trimmed by 2 bases and J by 3 bases, 2 bases remained unmatched. CDR3 nucleotides: TGTGCCATCAGTGAGCCAGGGGGCGAAGAGACCCAGTACTTC. It translates to CAISEPGGEETQYF.

V usage is TRBV20-1 and J usage is TRBJ2-3; no reliable D call. The CDR3 spans 14 residues. CDR1 and CDR2 from the germline V gene are DFQATT and SNEGSKA (reference sequence). The V gene lost 0 bases and the J gene lost 6 bases, with 13 bases spanning the gap. CDR3 sequence: CSARDPPLVDTQYF. The DNA for the CDR3 is TGCAGTGCTAGAGATCCACCACTCGTGGATACGCAGTATTTT.

This clonotype was seen many times. J is TRBJ1-1 and V is TRBV19, with D uncertain. V lost 7 bases and J lost 0, with 12 bases in between. This CDR3 spans 14 amino acids. Per the germline V gene, CDR1 is LNHDA and CDR2 is SQIVND (reference sequence). CDR3 protein: CASTPGPMNTEAFF. The CDR3 coding sequence is TGTGCCAGTACCCCCGGACCCATGAACACTGAAGCTTTCTTT.

This chain connects TRBV3-1 to TRBJ1-1; D unresolved. Germline lookup yields CDR1 LGHDT and CDR2 YNNKEL (reference sequence). The CDR3 runs to 14 residues. V was shortened by 4 bases and J by 3 bases, with 12 bases between the two germline ends. CDR3 amino acids: CASSRADGYTEAFF. CDR3 nucleotide sequence: TGTGCCAGCAGCCGCGCGGACGGTTACACTGAAGCTTTCTTT.

This clonotype showed up many times. This chain uses TRBV6-6 with TRBJ2-6; no clear D. This CDR3 is built from 15 residues. Germline loops: CDR1 MNHNY, CDR2 SVGAGI (reference sequence). Deletions cut 5 bases from V and 1 base from J, with 9 bases between. The CDR3 nucleotides read TGTGCCAGCAGTCCTTGGGTTTCTGGGGCCAACGTCCTGACTTTC. Amino acid sequence: CASSPWVSGANVLTF.

The chain joins TRBV7-2 to TRBJ2-5, with TRBD2 identical over 14 bases. The CDR3 is 15 amino acids. Germline loops: CDR1 SGHTA, CDR2 FQGNSA. With V trimmed by 5 bases and J by 7 bases, 6 bases remained unmatched. The DNA for the CDR3 is TGTGCCAGCAGCAGACTAGCGGGGGGGCCGGGGACCCAGTACTTC. Its protein product is CASSRLAGGPGTQYF.

This clonotype was recorded many times. The chain uses TRBV20-1 and TRBJ2-5; D is unresolved. Deletions cut 7 bases from V and 0 bases from J, with 6 bases between. This CDR3 region has 11 residues. Germline lookup yields CDR1 DFQATT and CDR2 SNEGSKA (reference sequence). The CDR3 loop is CSVVNQETQYF. CDR3 nucleotide sequence: TGCAGTGTCGTCAACCAAGAGACCCAGTACTTC.

In this sample, this clonotype turned up a few times. This sequence joins TRBV10-3 and TRBJ2-5, with 11 nucleotides matching TRBD1. Germline CDR1 and CDR2: ENHRY and SYGVKD. The CDR3 spans 15 residues. Unmatched junction bases numbered 8, after V lost 10 bases and J lost 1 base. CDR3 DNA: TGTGCCAGCAGCCCGGACAGGGGGCTCCAAGAGACCCAGTACTTC. Its protein is CASSPDRGLQETQYF.

For this clonotype: A clone one base away is much larger, so this may be a read error. The V call is TRBV12-3 or TRBV12-4, the J call TRBJ1-4; D uncertain. CDR3 length equals 14 residues. The CDR3 protein is CTSSRPPSEEKLFF. CDR3 DNA sequence: TGTACCAGCAGTCGTCCGCCTTCGGAAGAAAAACTGTTTTTT.

V usage is TRBV24-1 and J usage is TRBJ1-5; tentatively, D is TRBD1 (5 bases). V was clipped by 3 bases and J by 3 bases, with 8 bases between them. Germline CDR1 reads KGHDR; CDR2 reads SFDVKD. CDR3 size: 14 residues. The CDR3 protein is CATSDGHLNQPQHF. The CDR3 DNA sequence: TGTGCCACCAGTGATGGACATCTCAATCAGCCCCAGCATTTT.

This clonotype occurred many times. The chain carries TRBV2 and TRBJ2-2, with a weak D call TRBD1 (5 bases). The V end was cut by 8 bases, the J end by 0 bases, with 10 bases between. The CDR3 sequence is 14 residues long. Germline V gene sequence: CDR1 SNHLY, CDR2 FYNNEI. CDR3 loop: CASSETANTGELFF. The CDR3 bases are TGTGCCAGCTCCGAGACAGCGAACACCGGGGAGCTGTTTTTT.